The clone carrying this TCR beta chain was observed a few times. Its specificity is not known. V lost 5 bases to trimming and J lost 7 bases, with 24 bases between them. The CDR3 totals 17 residues. Germline V lookup: CDR1 SGHVS, CDR2 FNYEAQ. The data originate from a study of beta chain features in type 1 diabetes. Whole-study findings and limits: People with Type 1 diabetes carried modestly yet significantly shorter TCRB CDR3s in all four CD4+ subsets. The similarity of naive, central memory and Treg TCRB repertoires appeared greater among patients than among healthy donors. VDJ junctions from patients with type 1 diabetes contained fewer insertions and more deletions.

Sequenced material consisted of expressed TCRB transcripts (all of the isolated RNA was reverse transcribed). Clones were sequenced by immunoSEQ multiplex PCR, and TCRdb holds only the in-frame ones, with some missing. This table holds 95,000 to 150,000 clones, around 15% found once. Via the markers CD45RO/CCR7/CD25/CD127/CD95/CD27, stem cell-like memory, regulatory, central memory and naive CD4+ cells were sorted. The clonotype comes from a man aged 30-40 years with type 1 diabetes. The sequencing input was central memory CD4+ T cells from blood. J is TRBJ2-1 and V is TRBV7-6, with TRBD2 as a possible D gene (6 bases). The DNA for the CDR3 is TGTGCCAGCAGCCGACCCCGGACTAACTTCGCGGGAAATGAGCAGTTCTTC. Translating gives CASSRPRTNFAGNEQFF. Supplemented by reference TRBV7-6 and TRBJ2-1, the full variable domain reads GAGVSQSPRYKVTKRGQDVALRCDPISGHVSLYWYRQALGQGPEFLTYFNYEAQQDKSGLPNDRFSAERPEGSISTLTIQRTEQRDSAMYRCASSRPRTNFAGNEQFFGPGTRLTVL.